These 2 T cell receptor beta chains came from one sample sequenced in a study of shared clonotypes between healthy human individuals. Only in-frame clones appear in the TCRdb table, and some are missing; sequencing was by immunoSEQ multiplex PCR. In the table there are about a million clones, about 74% of which are singletons. The sample consisted of memory CD4+ T cells sorted from blood. Sample subset: CD45RA-negative fraction. All receptors come from a man aged 18 to 29 in good health.

The CDR3 loop reads CASSATRPGETQYF. The CDR3 region has the DNA TGTGCCAGCAGCGCTACTAGGCCAGGGGAGACCCAGTACTTC. V is TRBV11-2 and J is TRBJ2-5; D is tentatively TRBD1 or TRBD2 (5 bases each). Germline V gives CDR1 SGHAT, CDR2 FQNNGV. V was cut by 5 bases and J by 5 bases, with 15 bases left in between. This CDR3 has 14 amino acids.

The chain combines TRBV6-5 with TRBJ1-1; D is unclear. There are 13 residues in the CDR3. Germline V lookup: CDR1 MNHEY, CDR2 SVGAGI. V shed 6 bases and J shed 3 bases, with 11 bases lying between them. This chain's CDR3 is CASRRVGYTEAFF. The DNA for the CDR3 is TGTGCCAGCAGACGGGTCGGTTACACTGAAGCTTTCTTT.